This entry features one T cell receptor (beta chain) sequence. This clonotype has only one observation. Its antigen is not yet known. The sample holds no much larger clone one base away, and base qualities are not on file. The germline V and J ends show losses of 7 bases and 2 bases respectively, and no gene match explains 6 bases of the junction. The germline V gene (reference sequence) supplies CDR1 MNHEY and CDR2 SMNVEV. The CDR3 starts with the cysteine, ends with the phenylalanine, and has 14 residues. Only the CDR3 portion is preserved as DNA: 42 bases, with reading frame beginning at the first base. The source of the sample is a study of post-analysis software for immune sequencing data (dated by TCRdb to 2013 to 2016). About the full investigation: Relapsing-remitting, secondary progressive and progressive-relapsing multiple sclerosis were recorded as disease courses, and subtype annotation was lacking for some patients. The patient repertoires were compared against approximately twelve previously published healthy control repertoires obtained from donors aged 6 to 25 years. A subset of samples was prepared in parallel using single-end sample barcoding, then pooled and co-amplified after Illumina adapter ligation.

Libraries were built with PCR. Sequencing instrument: Illumina HiSeq 2500. Unique molecular identifiers were incorporated into TCR beta cDNA libraries to reduce PCR and sequencing biases. Approximately 500,000 cDNA molecules were obtained per 1 to 10 million input T cells, so each molecule approximated one T cell. The patient libraries were prepared and sequenced with the same protocol used for the earlier healthy control dataset. Within a given batch, samples were prepared together, multiplexed and sequenced on the same HiSeq lane. The source study handled its data this way. MIGEC was used to process the raw barcoded reads, and molecular identifier groups with only a single read were discarded before consensus assembly and CDR3 extraction. Clonotype tables were post-analysed with VDJtools, normalizing diversity by down-sampling all datasets to the smallest sample size. Repertoire overlap clustering matched CDR3 amino acid but not nucleotide sequences to correct batch-related cross-sample contamination. TCRdb passed the public sequencing reads through fastp at Q25 and MiXCR, retaining productive beta sequences. Merged by CDR3 protein, the rows form single entries marked with the most common genes and DNA. What appears here as the V and J calls and clone size reflects TCRdb's work, not the paper's. For this sample the table gives roughly 800,000 distinct CDR3 sequences, of which around 42% were detected only once. 4.9% of the sample rests with the top ten.

Broader findings and caveats from the paper: Direct clustering with F measure showed strong co-clustering of samples prepared in the same batch, prompting a batch-effect correction. The control group was slightly older than the multiple sclerosis patient group. Patients showed significantly higher frequencies than controls for several TRBV segments, among them TRBV5-6, TRBV5-1 and TRBV20-1. Multiple sclerosis patients had significantly lower normalized Chao1 diversity than controls, a result that suggests substantial peripheral T-cell clonal expansion.

To demonstrate the VDJtools post-analysis software, the study profiled TCR beta repertoires from the peripheral blood of about 13 young patients with multiple sclerosis. Multiple sclerosis patients were children and adolescents aged about 6 to 16 years. This sequence uses TRBV27 and TRBJ2-7; 9 nucleotides in the junction match TRBD2. The specimen was blood. The TCR was taken from a girl aged 5-17 years with multiple sclerosis. The nucleotides read TGTGCCAGCAAGTCTAGCGGGATGGCCTACGAGCAGTACTTC. Its coded protein is CASKSSGMAYEQYF.